Presented here are 26 T cell receptor beta chains from one specimen sequenced in a study of blood T cell repertoires in COVID-19. TCRdb's copy holds only in-frame clones and misses some; the assay was immunoSEQ multiplex PCR. The table has around 270,000 clones, 80% to 90% seen once. Source material: peripheral blood. These receptors all stem from a man younger than 40 with acute or convalescent COVID-19.

The rearrangement joins TRBV28 to TRBJ2-3; D remains unclear. V was shortened by 2 bases and J by 4 bases, with 13 bases between the two germline ends. Germline CDR1 MDHEN, CDR2 SYDVKM. The CDR3 has 15 amino acids. CDR3 sequence: CASSLEALSADTQYF. CDR3 nucleotide sequence: TGTGCCAGCAGTTTAGAGGCCCTGAGCGCAGATACGCAGTATTTT.

V is TRBV4-1 and J is TRBJ1-2; D possibly corresponds to TRBD1 (6 bases). Germline CDR1 and CDR2: MGHRA and YSYEKL. The CDR3 spans 12 residues. Trimming stripped 1 base from V and 7 bases from J, with 7 bases between. The CDR3 sequence is CASSQAGVGYTF. CDR3 nucleotides: TGCGCCAGCAGCCAAGCAGGGGTTGGCTACACCTTC.

V gene TRBV19 combines with J gene TRBJ1-2; 7 bases line up with TRBD1. Germline assignment: CDR1 LNHDA and CDR2 SQIVND (reference sequence). The CDR3 has 13 residues. With 6 bases clipped from V and 8 bases from J, the junction kept 9 bases outside the gene matches. For the CDR3, the DNA is TGTGCCAGTAGCCCGACAGGGTCGGGCGGCTACACCTTC. Protein product: CASSPTGSGGYTF.

This chain uses TRBV20-1 with TRBJ1-4, with D perhaps matching TRBD1 (5 bases). This CDR3 comprises 15 residues. CDR1 and CDR2 from the germline V gene are DFQATT and SNEGSKA (reference sequence). V shed 3 bases and J shed 7 bases, with 18 bases lying between them. The CDR3 here is CSASIAQGGGEKLFF. CDR3 nucleotide sequence: TGCAGTGCTAGTATAGCTCAGGGAGGTGGTGAAAAACTGTTTTTT.

The chain carries TRBV28 and TRBJ1-5, with D perhaps matching TRBD1 (6 bases). In germline, CDR1 is MDHEN, CDR2 SYDVKM. Trimming removed 6 bases from V and 3 bases from J, with 15 bases in between. This CDR3 spans 15 amino acids. In nucleotides, the CDR3 is TGTGCCAGCAGCCTCTCGGGGGGCTCCAATCAGCCCCAGCATTTT. Protein: CASSLSGGSNQPQHF.

The J gene is TRBJ2-5, the V gene TRBV18, with 8 bases matching TRBD1. The CDR3 extends over 18 amino acids. Per germline, CDR1 KGHSH and CDR2 LQKENI. J was trimmed by 1 base and V by 1 base; bases with no gene match: 11. The CDR3 DNA reads as TGTGCCAGCTCACCACTCGGACGACAGGGGACGGGCCAAGAGACCCAGTACTTC. Protein sequence: CASSPLGRQGTGQETQYF.

The chain combines TRBV6-5 with TRBJ1-2; 7 bases agree with TRBD1. Trimming cost V 6 bases and J 2 bases; bases outside gene matches: 9. The CDR3 runs to 15 residues. Looked up from germline, CDR1 is MNHEY and CDR2 is SVGAGI. CDR3: CASSHAQDRNYGYTF. The DNA for the CDR3 is TGTGCCAGCAGCCATGCCCAGGACAGGAACTATGGCTACACCTTC.

The CDR3 DNA sequence: TGCAGCGTTGGGGTATTTGGGGGGGATACGCAGTATTTT. Residues: CSVGVFGGDTQYF. The rearrangement uses TRBV29-1 and TRBJ2-3; maybe TRBD2 (6 bases). Looked up from germline, CDR1 is SQVTM and CDR2 is ANQGSEA. Trimming took 4 bases from V and 6 from J, leaving 14 bases between them. The CDR3 extends over 13 amino acids.

The V and J genes are TRBV12-3 or TRBV12-4 and TRBJ2-5; D not resolved. The V and J ends lost 7 bases and 5 bases respectively, with 14 bases between them. The CDR3 is 13 residues long. CDR3 DNA: TGTGCCAGCACCGACCTACGGCGGGAGACCCAGTACTTC. Translated: CASTDLRRETQYF.

This clone appeared a few times. The chain carries TRBV7-8 and TRBJ1-5, with 9 bases that match TRBD1. V was pared by 5 bases and J by 3 bases, with 8 bases of the junction left unmatched. Germline V gives CDR1 SGHVS, CDR2 FQNEAQ. The CDR3 covers 16 residues. The CDR3 spells CASSGTGQGNNQPQHF. The CDR3 DNA follows: TGTGCCAGCAGCGGGACGGGACAGGGAAACAATCAGCCCCAGCATTTT.

The table lists this clone with a few counts. The conserved closing phenylalanine or tryptophan is absent in this CDR3, likely reflecting a read error. The limits of the CDR3 on the DNA are not certain, so only TCRdb's listed CDR3 is given. The chain links TRBV6-6 to TRBJ1-2; the table calls TRBD1, which could not be checked here. The CDR3 spans 13 amino acids, including both terminal residues. Germline-derived CDR1 and CDR2 are MNHNY and SVGAGI (reference sequence). This CDR3 reads CASSSQDRGVGPM.

This clone was seen a single time. The V call is TRBV3-1 (or the pseudogene TRBV3-2), the J call TRBJ1-1; 8 nucleotides agree with TRBD1. CDR1 and CDR2 from the germline V gene are LGHDT and YNNKEL (reference sequence). CDR3 size: 14 residues. Trimming at V came to 4 bases and at J to 6 bases, leaving 7 bases not matched to a gene. CDR3 sequence: CASSRAQGAAEAFF. The DNA of the CDR3 is TGTGCCAGCAGCCGAGCTCAGGGGGCGGCTGAAGCTTTCTTT.

The CDR3 spells CASSIRGQGWTEAFF. CDR3 nucleotide sequence: TGTGCCAGCAGCATCCGAGGACAGGGGTGGACTGAAGCTTTCTTT. The genes are TRBV27 and TRBJ1-1, with 9 bases aligning to TRBD1. V lost 6 bases and J lost 5; bases outside the gene matches: 10. The germline CDR1 and CDR2 sequences are MNHEY and SMNVEV (reference sequence). The CDR3 consists of 15 residues.

This clone turned up a few times. The chain links TRBV28 to TRBJ2-3, with D hard to call. Trimming left V 4 bases short and J 2 bases short, with 25 bases between. The germline CDR1 and CDR2 sequences are MDHEN and SYDVKM. The CDR3 has 19 amino acids. The CDR3 loop is CASSSSPLMTGGFTDTQYF. The CDR3 coding sequence is TGTGCCAGCAGTTCAAGCCCCCTTATGACCGGCGGATTCACAGATACGCAGTATTTT.

The chain is built from TRBV11-1 and TRBJ1-1; possibly TRBD1 for D (5 bases). Germline loops: CDR1 SGHAT, CDR2 FQDESV (reference sequence). This CDR3 comprises 15 residues. Between the trimmed V and J ends, which lost 4 bases and 3 bases, there was a span of 15 bases. The CDR3 region is CASSSGSGWDTEAFF. CDR3 nucleotide sequence: TGTGCCAGCAGCTCCGGTTCAGGGTGGGACACTGAAGCTTTCTTT.

CDR3 protein: CASRGSGRTGELFF. The CDR3 coding sequence is TGTGCCAGCAGAGGTAGCGGGAGGACCGGGGAGCTGTTTTTT. The J gene is TRBJ2-2, the V gene TRBV6-5; the match to TRBD2 covers 10 bases. The CDR3 loop spans 14 amino acids. The germline gives CDR1 MNHEY, CDR2 SVGAGI. The trim removed 6 bases at V and 5 bases at J, leaving 3 bases unmatched.

This rearrangement joins TRBV27 to TRBJ2-3; TRBD2 agrees at 9 bases. This CDR3 has 17 residues. V lost 6 bases to trimming and J lost 2 bases; unmatched junction nucleotides: 12. In germline, CDR1 is MNHEY, CDR2 SMNVEV (reference sequence). The CDR3 region is CASRDNIAGDPTDTQYF. In DNA form, the CDR3 reads TGTGCCAGCAGAGACAATATAGCGGGAGACCCCACAGATACGCAGTATTTT.

The V call is TRBV3-1 (or the pseudogene TRBV3-2), the J call TRBJ1-6; D gene uncertain. Germline V gene lookup returns CDR1 LGHDT and CDR2 YNNKEL (reference sequence). Trimming shortened V by 8 bases and J by 8 bases, and 13 bases separated the two germline ends. CDR3 length: 13 amino acids. The CDR3 loop reads CASGLGAYSPLHF. In nucleotides, the CDR3 is TGTGCCAGCGGACTCGGAGCATATTCACCCCTCCACTTT.

The chain joins TRBV18 to TRBJ1-1; D ambiguous. This CDR3 is built from 15 residues. CDR1 and CDR2 from the germline V gene are KGHSH and LQKENI. V was cut by 0 bases and J by 5 bases, with 13 bases left in between. This CDR3 is CASSPPGPRGTEAFF. In DNA form, the CDR3 reads TGTGCCAGCTCACCACCTGGTCCGCGGGGAACTGAAGCTTTCTTT.

The genes are TRBV4-1 and TRBJ2-7; a weak D match, TRBD2 (6 bases). The CDR3 covers 16 residues. V dropped 4 bases and J dropped 0 bases, with 16 bases sitting between them. Germline lookup yields CDR1 MGHRA and CDR2 YSYEKL. The CDR3 protein is CASSRTGTGNSYEQYF. Written as DNA, the CDR3 is TGCGCCAGCAGCCGAACCGGGACTGGGAACTCCTACGAGCAGTACTTC.

The chain is built from TRBV5-4 and TRBJ2-7; 11 bases match TRBD2. The CDR3 contains 18 residues. The V gene's germline CDR1 is SGHNT and CDR2 YYREEE (reference sequence). Germline trimming cut 2 bases from V and 0 bases from J; bases unmatched to any gene: 10. CDR3 amino acids: CASSFSLIAGGHSYEQYF. The CDR3 DNA follows: TGTGCCAGCAGCTTCTCCTTAATAGCGGGAGGGCACTCCTACGAGCAGTACTTC.

The rearrangement links TRBV5-6 to TRBJ2-7, with a tentative D call TRBD2 (6 bases). Germline CDR1 is SGHDT and CDR2 is YYEEEE. The CDR3 extends over 12 amino acids. V lost 2 bases, J lost 6 bases, and 9 bases lay in between. CDR3: CASSFNGGEQYF. CDR3 sequence (DNA): TGTGCCAGCAGCTTTAACGGGGGCGAGCAGTACTTC.

The chain combines TRBV5-1 with TRBJ1-3; D is unclear. Germline assignment: CDR1 SGHRS and CDR2 YFSETQ. CDR3 length: 16 amino acids. The germline V and J ends were trimmed by 4 bases and 2 bases, with 16 bases remaining between them. The CDR3 loop is CASSPTIAIPGNTIYF. The CDR3 DNA reads TGCGCCAGCAGCCCAACTATAGCGATACCTGGAAACACCATATATTTT.

This clone has just one count. This sequence joins TRBV5-1 and TRBJ2-2, with D perhaps matching TRBD1 (6 bases). Trimming took 1 base from V and 4 from J, leaving 14 bases between them. CDR3 length: 16 amino acids. In germline, CDR1 is SGHRS, CDR2 YFSETQ. CDR3 DNA sequence: TGCGCCAGCAGCTTGAATACAGGGTTTGTCACCGGGGAGCTGTTTTTT. Amino acids: CASSLNTGFVTGELFF.

This sequence joins TRBV27 and TRBJ1-1; no reliable D call. The V and J ends lost 3 bases and 4 bases respectively, with 12 bases between them. The CDR3 spans 14 residues. CDR1 and CDR2 from the germline V gene are MNHEY and SMNVEV (reference sequence). In nucleotides, the CDR3 is TGTGCCAGCAGTTTCAACGACGGACTCACTGAAGCTTTCTTT. Amino acids: CASSFNDGLTEAFF.

The rearrangement joins TRBV7-3 to TRBJ2-1, with D uncertain. From germline, CDR1 is SGHTA and CDR2 FQGTGA. CDR3 length equals 16 residues. V was cut by 5 bases and J by 7 bases, with 21 bases left in between. The CDR3 region is CASSPFLGTSVNEQFF. The CDR3 DNA is TGTGCCAGCAGCCCTTTTTTGGGTACAAGCGTGAATGAGCAGTTCTTC.